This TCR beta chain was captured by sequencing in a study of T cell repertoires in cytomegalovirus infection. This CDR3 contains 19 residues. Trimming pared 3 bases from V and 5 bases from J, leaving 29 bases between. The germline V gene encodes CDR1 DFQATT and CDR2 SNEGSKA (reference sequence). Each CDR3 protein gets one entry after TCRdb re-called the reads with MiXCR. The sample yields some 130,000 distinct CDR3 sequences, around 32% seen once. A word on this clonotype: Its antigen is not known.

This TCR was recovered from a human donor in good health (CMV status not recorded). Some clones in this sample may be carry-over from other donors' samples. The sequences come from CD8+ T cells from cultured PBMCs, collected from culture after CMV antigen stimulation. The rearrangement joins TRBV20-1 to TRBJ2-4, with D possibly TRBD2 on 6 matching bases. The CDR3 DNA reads TGCAGTGCTAGGGACTGGGACTCTCAACGGAGGGGCCACCAAAACATTCAGTACTTC. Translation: CSARDWDSQRRGHQNIQYF.